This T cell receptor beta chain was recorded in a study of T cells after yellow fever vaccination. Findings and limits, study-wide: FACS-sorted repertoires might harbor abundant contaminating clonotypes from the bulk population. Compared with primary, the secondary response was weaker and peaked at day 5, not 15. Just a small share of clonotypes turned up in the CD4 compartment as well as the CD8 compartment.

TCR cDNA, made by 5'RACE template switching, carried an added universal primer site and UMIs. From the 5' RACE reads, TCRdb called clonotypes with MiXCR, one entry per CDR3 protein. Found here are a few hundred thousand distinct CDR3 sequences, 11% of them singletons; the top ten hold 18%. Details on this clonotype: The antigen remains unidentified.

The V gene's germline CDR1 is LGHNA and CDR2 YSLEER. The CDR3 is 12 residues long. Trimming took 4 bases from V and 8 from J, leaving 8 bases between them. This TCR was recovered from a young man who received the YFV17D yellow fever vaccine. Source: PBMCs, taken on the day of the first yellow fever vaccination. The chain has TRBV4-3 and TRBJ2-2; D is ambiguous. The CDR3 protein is CASSLRPGELFF. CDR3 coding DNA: TGCGCCAGCAGCCTAAGACCAGGGGAGCTGTTTTTT.